A selection of T cell receptor beta chains follows, all from one sample in a study of blood T cell repertoires in COVID-19. Sequenced by immunoSEQ multiplex PCR; TCRdb stores in-frame clones only, minus some. The sample gives some 290,000 clones, approximately 90% of which show up once; about 2% is in the top ten. The sample was peripheral blood. The receptors were sampled from a woman aged 50 to 60 who had recovered from COVID-19. CDR3s include the opening cysteine and the closing phenylalanine or tryptophan. A D gene is named only where the DNA matches it firmly. Some rows have no size entry. The others give once, few or many, or a class for an expanded clone.

J | V | size | D | CDR3 | DNA
TRBJ2-3 | TRBV7-7 | NA | TRBD1 | CASSPLDRRLSDTQYF | TGTGCTAGCAGCCCCTTGGACAGGAGATTGTCAGATACGCAGTATTTT
TRBJ2-2 | TRBV24-1 | NA | NA | CATRDKTNTGELFF | TGTGCCACCCGGGACAAGACGAACACCGGGGAGCTGTTTTTT
TRBJ1-1 | TRBV19 | NA | TRBD1 | CASSIPGQLMRTEAFF | TGTGCCAGTAGTATACCGGGACAGCTAATGAGGACTGAAGCTTTCTTT
TRBJ2-7 | TRBV6-1 | NA | TRBD1 | CASSVISQGARAREQYF | TGTGCCAGCAGTGTGATCTCTCAGGGGGCTCGCGCTCGGGAGCAGTACTTC
TRBJ2-5 | TRBV19 | NA | NA | CATSSNRGRKETQYF | TGTGCCACCTCCTCTAATCGAGGGCGGAAAGAGACCCAGTACTTC
TRBJ1-2 | TRBV7-2 | NA | NA | CASSPSPANYGYTF | TGTGCCAGCAGCCCAAGTCCAGCTAACTATGGCTACACCTTC
TRBJ2-1 | TRBV5-1 | NA | TRBD2 | CASSAGLAGAHSYNEQFF | TGCGCCAGCAGCGCGGGACTAGCGGGGGCCCACTCCTACAATGAGCAGTTCTTC
TRBJ2-2 | TRBV21-1 | NA | NA | CASSNSLPGQNTGELFF | TGTGCCAGCAGCAACTCCTTGCCGGGACAGAACACCGGGGAGCTGTTTTTT
TRBJ1-4 | TRBV9 | NA | TRBD1 | CASSPGTAREKLFF | TGTGCCAGCAGCCCTGGGACAGCTAGGGAAAAACTGTTTTTT
TRBJ2-7 | TRBV7-9 | NA | TRBD1 | CASSEGADEQYF | TGTGCCAGCAGCGAGGGGGCTGACGAGCAGTACTTC
TRBJ2-5 | TRBV2 | NA | TRBD1 | CASPEGQRALVETQYF | TGTGCCAGCCCAGAGGGACAGAGAGCCCTCGTAGAGACCCAGTACTTC
TRBJ2-5 | TRBV5-1 | NA | TRBD2 | CASSLEGGLARETQYF | TGCGCCAGCAGCTTGGAGGGCGGACTAGCCCGAGAGACCCAGTACTTC
TRBJ1-1 | TRBV28 | NA | TRBD1 | CASSSPEGQGSGNAFF | TGTGCCAGCAGTTCCCCCGAGGGACAGGGGTCTGGCAATGCTTTCTTT
TRBJ1-1 | TRBV6-5 | NA | TRBD1 | CASSHRGAEAFF | TGTGCCAGCAGCCACAGGGGTGCTGAAGCTTTCTTT
TRBJ1-2 | TRBV7-2 | NA | TRBD1 | CASSSQGVGGYTF | TGTGCCAGCAGCTCACAGGGGGTTGGGGGCTACACCTTC
TRBJ2-7 | TRBV18 | NA | TRBD1 | CASSPGQAYYEQYF | TGTGCCAGCTCACCGGGACAGGCATACTACGAGCAGTACTTC
TRBJ1-1 | TRBV28 | NA | NA | CASSRSGFEAFF | TGTGCCAGCAGTCGCTCAGGGTTTGAAGCTTTCTTT
TRBJ2-1 | TRBV5-6 | NA | TRBD2 | CASSFASLAGRNNEQFF | TGTGCCAGCAGCTTCGCATCACTAGCGGGACGGAACAATGAGCAGTTCTTC
TRBJ2-1 | TRBV6-2/TRBV6-3 | NA | TRBD2 | CASSRPTSGTYNEQFF | TGTGCCAGCAGTCGGCCGACTAGCGGGACCTACAATGAGCAGTTCTTC
TRBJ1-2 | TRBV5-1 | NA | NA | CASSLEGHSNYGYTF | TGCGCCAGCAGCTTGGAGGGACACAGTAACTATGGCTACACCTTC
TRBJ1-5 | TRBV6-2/TRBV6-3 | NA | NA | CASSYSRGGQPQHF | TGTGCCAGCAGTTACTCCAGGGGTGGTCAGCCCCAGCATTTT
TRBJ2-5 | TRBV27 | NA | TRBD2 | CASSLTSGKETQYF | TGTGCCAGCAGTTTGACTAGCGGGAAAGAGACCCAGTACTTC
TRBJ1-1 | TRBV5-4 | NA | TRBD1 | CASSLEAGGLDEAFF | TGTGCCAGCAGCTTGGAGGCAGGGGGTTTGGATGAAGCTTTCTTT
TRBJ2-7 | TRBV6-4 | NA | NA | CASSVGRGYEQYF | TGTGCCAGCAGTGTGGGCAGGGGCTACGAGCAGTACTTC
TRBJ2-7 | TRBV6-5 | once | NA | CASRRTGRDYEQYF | TGTGCCAGCAGGAGGACAGGGAGGGACTACGAGCAGTACTTC
TRBJ2-2 | TRBV2 | NA | TRBD1 | CASRGTGSTGELFF | TGTGCCAGCAGGGGGACAGGTAGCACCGGGGAGCTGTTTTTT
TRBJ1-2 | TRBV7-9 | once | TRBD1 | CASSLGTGNGDGYTF | TGTGCCAGCAGCCTCGGGACAGGGAACGGAGATGGCTACACCTTC
TRBJ2-5 | TRBV6-6 | NA | NA | CASSYREWETQYF | TGTGCCAGCAGTTACAGGGAGTGGGAGACCCAGTACTTC
TRBJ1-1 | TRBV19 | NA | NA | CASSKGPPGGNTEAFF | TGTGCCAGTAGTAAGGGTCCGCCGGGGGGCAACACTGAAGCTTTCTTT